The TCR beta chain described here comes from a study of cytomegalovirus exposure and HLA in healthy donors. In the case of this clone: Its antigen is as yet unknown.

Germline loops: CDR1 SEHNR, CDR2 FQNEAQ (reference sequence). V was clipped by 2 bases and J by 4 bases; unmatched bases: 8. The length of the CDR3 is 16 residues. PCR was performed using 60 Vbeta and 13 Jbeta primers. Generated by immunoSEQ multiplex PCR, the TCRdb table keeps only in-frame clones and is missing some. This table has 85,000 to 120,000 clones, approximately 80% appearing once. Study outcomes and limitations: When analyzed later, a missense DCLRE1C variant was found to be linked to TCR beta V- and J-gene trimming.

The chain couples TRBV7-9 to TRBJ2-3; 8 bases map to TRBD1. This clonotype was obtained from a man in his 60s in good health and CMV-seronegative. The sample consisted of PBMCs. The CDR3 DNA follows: TGTGCCAGCAGCTTAATCACAGGGGGGCGATCAGATACGCAGTATTTT. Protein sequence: CASSLITGGRSDTQYF.